This passage covers 12 T cell receptor beta chains from one sample sequenced in a study of cytomegalovirus exposure and HLA in healthy donors. The PCR employed 60 Vbeta primers together with 13 Jbeta primers. Profiling relied on immunoSEQ multiplex PCR, and the TCRdb table lists in-frame clones only, not all of them. The sample yields 140,000 or so clones, roughly 80% seen once. The specimen sequenced was PBMCs. The origin of the receptors is a woman between 35 and 50 years old in good health and CMV-seropositive.

The V call is TRBV5-6, the J call TRBJ2-1, with a possible D match to TRBD1 (6 bases). Germline CDR1 and CDR2: SGHDT and YYEEEE. The CDR3 has 17 residues. The V end was cut by 4 bases, the J end by 5 bases, with 22 bases between. DNA of the CDR3: TGTGCCAGCAGCCCGCAGGGGCTGAATAATTGGGACAATGAGCAGTTCTTC. Protein product: CASSPQGLNNWDNEQFF.

The genes are TRBV6-6 and TRBJ2-5; unclear D gene. Germline V CDR1 and CDR2: MNHNY, SVGAGI (reference sequence). The CDR3 contains 15 residues. The ends were cut back, 0 bases at V and 7 bases at J, with 15 bases in the middle. This CDR3 is CASSYSTGSSGTQYF. The CDR3 nucleotides read TGTGCCAGCAGTTACTCGACCGGCAGCTCGGGGACCCAGTACTTC.

J is TRBJ2-5 and V is TRBV5-4, with 7 nucleotides matching TRBD1. CDR3 length equals 15 residues. Germline V gives CDR1 SGHNT, CDR2 YYREEE (reference sequence). The V segment lost 1 base and the J segment 5 bases; nucleotides outside the gene matches: 8. This chain's CDR3 is CASSLLVGGKETQYF. The CDR3 nucleotides are TGTGCCAGCAGCTTGTTAGTAGGGGGCAAGGAGACCCAGTACTTC.

The chain has TRBV20-1 and TRBJ2-7; 7 bases map to TRBD1. The CDR3 is 11 residues long. Germline V lookup: CDR1 DFQATT, CDR2 SNEGSKA (reference sequence). The junction had 2 bases not matched to a gene; V was cut back by 6 bases and J by 3 bases. In nucleotides, the CDR3 is TGCAGTGCCGGGGACAGCTACGAGCAGTACTTC. Its protein product is CSAGDSYEQYF.

The chain combines TRBV9 with TRBJ2-7, with 8 bases that match TRBD2. There are 13 residues in the CDR3. V lost 3 bases and J lost 3; bases outside the gene matches: 2. Germline CDR1 reads SGDLS; CDR2 reads YYNGEE. CDR3 sequence: CASSGLAGYEQYF. CDR3 sequence (DNA): TGTGCCAGCAGCGGCCTAGCGGGCTACGAGCAGTACTTC.

The chain joins TRBV27 to TRBJ2-1, with TRBD1 matching 7 bases. Germline-derived CDR1 and CDR2 are MNHEY and SMNVEV (reference sequence). V lost 6 bases and J lost 5; bases outside the gene matches: 7. The CDR3 is 14 amino acids. CDR3 protein: CASRLGQLDNEQFF. DNA of the CDR3: TGTGCCAGCAGACTGGGACAGCTCGACAATGAGCAGTTCTTC.

In DNA form, the CDR3 reads TGTGCCAGCAGTGCGTCCCCCTGGGGTAGCGCCTACGAGCAGTACTTC. Translation: CASSASPWGSAYEQYF. The chain carries TRBV6-1 and TRBJ2-7, with D perhaps matching TRBD2 (5 bases). Germline V gene lookup returns CDR1 MNHNS and CDR2 SASEGT. This CDR3 has 16 residues. V lost 4 bases and J lost 2, with 18 bases in between.

The J gene is TRBJ2-7, the V gene TRBV2; TRBD2 matches at 7 bases. V dropped 0 bases and J dropped 7; count of bases not matched to a gene: 6. Germline V gene lookup returns CDR1 SNHLY and CDR2 FYNNEI. The CDR3 runs to 14 residues. As DNA, the CDR3 is TGTGCCAGCAGTGAAGCGATCGCCGGGGGGGAGCAGTACTTC. This encodes CASSEAIAGGEQYF.

This chain connects TRBV10-3 to TRBJ2-1, with D unresolved. The V gene's germline CDR1 is ENHRY and CDR2 SYGVKD. V was cut by 8 bases and J by 1 base, with 12 bases left in between. The CDR3 consists of 14 residues. CDR3 nucleotides: TGTGCCATCGCCTCCACTGAGTCCTACAATGAGCAGTTCTTC. Translated: CAIASTESYNEQFF.

V and J are TRBV7-6 and TRBJ1-5; D remains unclear. Between the trimmed V and J ends, which lost 4 bases and 5 bases, there was a span of 12 bases. Germline CDR1 SGHVS, CDR2 FNYEAQ. The CDR3 runs 14 residues. As DNA, the CDR3 is TGTGCCAGCAGCTCATCAGGTTTAGATCAGCCCCAGCATTTT. This sequence encodes CASSSSGLDQPQHF.

V usage is TRBV30 and J usage is TRBJ1-2; D may be TRBD1 (6 bases). Trimming took off 5 bases at V and 7 bases at J, with 14 bases between the two ends. The CDR3 has 12 amino acids. Germline loops: CDR1 GTSNPN, CDR2 SVGIG (reference sequence). CDR3 amino acids: CAWSQGDRGYTF. The CDR3 coding sequence is TGTGCCTGGTCACAGGGAGATCGTGGCTACACCTTC. Complete variable domain (other parts from reference TRBV30 and TRBJ1-2): SQTIHQWPATLVQPVGSPLSLECTVEGTSNPNLYWYRQAAGRGLQLLFYSVGIGQISSEVPQNLSASRPQDRQFILSSKKLLLSDSGFYLCAWSQGDRGYTFGSGTRLTVV.

The chain employs TRBV7-9 and TRBJ2-3; D may be TRBD2 (6 bases). V lost 2 bases, J lost 2 bases, and 11 bases lay in between. Germline V lookup: CDR1 SEHNR, CDR2 FQNEAQ (reference sequence). The length of the CDR3 is 15 residues. The CDR3 spells CASSLYGGNTDTQYF. The CDR3 DNA reads as TGTGCCAGCAGCTTATATGGGGGGAACACAGATACGCAGTATTTT.